This TCR beta chain was identified during a study of T-cell memory formation after mild COVID-19. The V end lost 1 base, the J end lost 3 bases, and 9 bases lay between the germline ends. The length of the CDR3 is 14 residues. CDR1 is SGHNT, CDR2 YYREEE, per germline (reference sequence). This clonotype was counted many times. TCRdb reanalysed the 5' RACE reads using MiXCR and keeps one entry per CDR3 protein. This sample yields roughly 310,000 distinct CDR3 sequences, of which 15% to 20% are seen a single time; more than 20% belongs to the top ten. The material sequenced was PBMCs or a T cell subset sorted from them (not recorded which). The rearrangement joins TRBV5-4 to TRBJ2-3, with a weak D call TRBD1 (5 bases). The sequence came from a man aged 18 to 29 who had mild COVID-19 (a few samples of this study predate the infection). Cell type and time point are not known. CDR3 loop: CASSLWKGTDTQYF. The CDR3 nucleotides read TGTGCCAGCAGCTTGTGGAAGGGGACAGATACGCAGTATTTT. Drawing the rest from reference TRBV5-4 and TRBJ2-3, the complete variable domain is ETGVTQSPTHLIKTRGQQVTLRCSSQSGHNTVSWYQQALGQGPQFIFQYYREEENGRGNFPPRFSGLQFPNYSSELNVNALELDDSALYLCASSLWKGTDTQYFGPGTRLTVL.